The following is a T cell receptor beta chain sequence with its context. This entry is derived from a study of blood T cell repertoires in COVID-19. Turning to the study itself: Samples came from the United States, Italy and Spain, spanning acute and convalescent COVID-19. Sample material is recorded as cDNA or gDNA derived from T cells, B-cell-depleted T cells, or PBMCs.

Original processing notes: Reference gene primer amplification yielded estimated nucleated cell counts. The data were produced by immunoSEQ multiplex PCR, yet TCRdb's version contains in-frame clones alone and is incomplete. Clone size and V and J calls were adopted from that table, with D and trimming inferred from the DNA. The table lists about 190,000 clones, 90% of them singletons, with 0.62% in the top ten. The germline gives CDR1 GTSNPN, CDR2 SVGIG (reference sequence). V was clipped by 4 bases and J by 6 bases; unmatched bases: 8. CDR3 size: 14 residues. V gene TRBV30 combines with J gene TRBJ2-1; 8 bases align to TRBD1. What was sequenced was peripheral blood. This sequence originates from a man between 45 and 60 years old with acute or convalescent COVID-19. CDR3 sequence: CAWNPGQGPNEQFF. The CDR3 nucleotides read TGTGCCTGGAATCCCGGACAGGGCCCCAATGAGCAGTTCTTC.